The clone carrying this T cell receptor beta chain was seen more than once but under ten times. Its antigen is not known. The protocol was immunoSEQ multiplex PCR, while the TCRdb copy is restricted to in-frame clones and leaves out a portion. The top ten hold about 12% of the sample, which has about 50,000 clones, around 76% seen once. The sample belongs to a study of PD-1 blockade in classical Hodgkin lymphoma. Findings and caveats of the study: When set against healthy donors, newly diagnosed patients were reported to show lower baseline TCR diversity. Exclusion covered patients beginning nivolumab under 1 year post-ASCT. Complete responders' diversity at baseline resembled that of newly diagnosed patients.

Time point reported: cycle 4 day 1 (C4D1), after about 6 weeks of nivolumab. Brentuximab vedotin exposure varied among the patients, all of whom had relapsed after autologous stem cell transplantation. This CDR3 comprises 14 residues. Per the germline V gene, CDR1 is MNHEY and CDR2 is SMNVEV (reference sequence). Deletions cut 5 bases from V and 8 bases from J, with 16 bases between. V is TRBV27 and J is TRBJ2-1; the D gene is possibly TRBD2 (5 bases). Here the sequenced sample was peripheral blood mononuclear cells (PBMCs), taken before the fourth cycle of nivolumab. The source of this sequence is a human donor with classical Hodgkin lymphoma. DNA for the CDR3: TGTGCCAGCAGTCAACTACTAGATCGCGATGAGCAGTTCTTC. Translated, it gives CASSQLLDRDEQFF.